These 21 T cell receptor beta chains share one sample of origin, sequenced in a study of a mutant IDH1 vaccine in newly diagnosed glioma. As for time point: week 5, during vaccination. Doses of 300 ug of mutant IDH1 20-mer peptide were given with topical imiquimod. What these receptors recognize is not known. The table came from immunoSEQ multiplex PCR; TCRdb's copy has only in-frame clones and leaves some out. The sample has tens of thousands of clones; about 87% are singletons. Specimen: PBMCs, collected from a glioma patient whose treatment included an IDH1 peptide vaccine. Receptor source: a woman aged 40 to 49 with glioma.

The chain links TRBV5-1 to TRBJ2-2; 13 bases align to TRBD2. Germline assignment: CDR1 SGHRS and CDR2 YFSETQ. The CDR3 runs 17 residues. Germline trimming cut 5 bases from V and 6 bases from J; bases unmatched to any gene: 10. The CDR3 here is CASSWTSGSPNAGELFF. CDR3 coding DNA: TGCGCCAGCAGTTGGACTAGCGGGAGCCCTAATGCCGGGGAGCTGTTTTTT.

This clone has a handful of counts. The rearrangement uses TRBV7-9 and TRBJ1-2; tentative D call: TRBD1 (5 bases). V lost 1 base, J lost 7 bases, and 22 bases lay in between. Germline lookup yields CDR1 SEHNR and CDR2 FQNEAQ (reference sequence). This CDR3 spans 17 amino acids. The CDR3 is CASSLGGVRADRSGYTF. The CDR3 bases are TGTGCCAGCAGCTTAGGGGGAGTCAGGGCCGACCGATCTGGCTACACCTTC. The whole variable domain, remainder taken from reference TRBV7-9 and TRBJ1-2, is DTGVSQNPRHKITKRGQNVTFRCDPISEHNRLYWYRQTLGQGPEFLTYFQNEAQLEKSRLLSDRFSAERPKGSFSTLEIQRTEQGDSAMYLCASSLGGVRADRSGYTFGSGTRLTVV.

This chain uses TRBV30 with TRBJ1-2; D is unclear. Germline V CDR1 and CDR2: GTSNPN, SVGIG (reference sequence). V shed 0 bases and J shed 1 base, with 3 bases lying between them. There are 12 residues in the CDR3. CDR3 bases: TGTGCCTGGAGTGTACGTAACTATGGCTACACCTTC. Its translation: CAWSVRNYGYTF.

This clone was counted only a few times. CDR3 sequence: CASRLTATYEQYF. The DNA for the CDR3 is TGTGCCAGCAGGCTGACAGCTACCTACGAGCAGTACTTC. The chain employs TRBV6-5 and TRBJ2-7; D may be TRBD1 (5 bases). CDR1 is MNHEY, CDR2 SVGAGI, per germline. The V and J ends lost 6 bases and 2 bases respectively, with 11 bases between them. This CDR3 has 13 residues.

The chain joins TRBV10-1 to TRBJ2-5; 12 bases match TRBD1. With 8 bases clipped from V and 5 bases from J, the junction kept 12 bases outside the gene matches. Germline CDR1 is WNHNN and CDR2 is SYGVQD (reference sequence). The CDR3 is 16 amino acids. The CDR3 spells CASSKPGTGGMETQYF. CDR3 nucleotide sequence: TGCGCCAGCTCGAAACCCGGGACAGGGGGCATGGAGACCCAGTACTTC.

This clone was counted a single time. The junction departs from germline at one end; a sequencing error may be responsible. The chain employs TRBV7-7 and TRBJ1-4; TRBD1 agrees at 7 bases. CDR1 is SSHAT and CDR2 is FNYEAQ in the germline V gene (reference sequence). This CDR3 is built from 15 residues. As DNA, the CDR3 is TGTGCTAGCAGCCCGAAGACAGGGCTAAATGAAAAACTGTTTTTT. Translation: CASSPKTGLNEKLFF.

The chain couples TRBV19 to TRBJ1-1; 7 bases are shared with TRBD1. This CDR3 region has 15 residues. Germline assignment: CDR1 LNHDA and CDR2 SQIVND (reference sequence). Losses at the gene ends were 8 bases for V and 0 bases for J; bases not matched to a gene: 9. The CDR3: CASSASQGLNTEAFF. The CDR3 nucleotides read TGTGCCAGTTCCGCATCACAGGGGTTGAACACTGAAGCTTTCTTT.

This sequence joins TRBV6-1 and TRBJ1-1; D is unresolved. Germline assignment: CDR1 MNHNS and CDR2 SASEGT. The CDR3 has 13 residues. V lost 7 bases to trimming and J lost 3 bases, with 12 bases between them. CDR3: CASIGESYTEAFF. The CDR3 DNA reads TGTGCCAGCATTGGAGAAAGTTACACTGAAGCTTTCTTT.

V and J are TRBV7-2 and TRBJ1-4; D gene uncertain. Germline assignment: CDR1 SGHTA and CDR2 FQGNSA. The CDR3 loop spans 14 amino acids. Deletions cut 11 bases from V and 5 bases from J, with 18 bases between. The DNA for the CDR3 is TGTGCCTCCGGGAGGGCTGGCCGAAATGAAAAACTGTTTTTT. As protein: CASGRAGRNEKLFF.

The rearrangement joins TRBV7-3 to TRBJ1-1; TRBD1 matches at 9 bases. This CDR3 has 13 residues. Trimming cost V 2 bases and J 9 bases; bases outside gene matches: 4. Germline V gene lookup returns CDR1 SGHTA and CDR2 FQGTGA. DNA for the CDR3: TGTGCCAGCAGCTTATCACAGGGGGCTAAAGCTTTCTTT. Protein sequence: CASSLSQGAKAFF.

V gene TRBV29-1 combines with J gene TRBJ1-2; D is ambiguous. Per germline, CDR1 SQVTM and CDR2 ANQGSEA. This CDR3 comprises 13 residues. V lost 8 bases and J 4 bases, leaving 17 bases between the germline ends. The CDR3: CSTLGNSRYGYTF. DNA for the CDR3: TGCAGCACCTTAGGGAACAGCCGCTATGGCTACACCTTC.

V is TRBV2 and J is TRBJ2-3; TRBD2 agrees at 8 bases. CDR1 and CDR2 (germline): SNHLY, FYNNEI. With 9 bases clipped from V and 2 bases from J, the junction kept 4 bases outside the gene matches. This CDR3 region has 13 residues. CDR3 DNA: TGTGCCAGGAGGACTAGCACCACAGATACGCAGTATTTT. This codes for CARRTSTTDTQYF.

The chain links TRBV30 to TRBJ1-3, with D possibly TRBD1 on 5 matching bases. Germline CDR1 reads GTSNPN; CDR2 reads SVGIG (reference sequence). V dropped 0 bases and J dropped 2 bases, with 11 bases sitting between them. The CDR3 length is 15 residues. The CDR3 here is CAWSVEGRAGNTIYF. The CDR3 coding sequence is TGTGCCTGGAGTGTAGAGGGGCGCGCTGGAAACACCATATATTTT.

The CDR3 is CSVGWRGNEKLFF. The CDR3 DNA is TGCAGCGTTGGATGGAGGGGTAATGAAAAACTGTTTTTT. The genes are TRBV29-1 and TRBJ1-4; possibly TRBD1 for D (5 bases). The CDR3 is 13 residues long. The germline V gene encodes CDR1 SQVTM and CDR2 ANQGSEA. V shed 4 bases and J shed 4 bases, with 10 bases lying between them.

The V gene is TRBV6-1, the J gene TRBJ2-7, with D possibly being TRBD1 (6 bases). This CDR3 comprises 14 residues. The V gene's germline CDR1 is MNHNS and CDR2 SASEGT. Trimming took 2 bases from V and 4 from J, leaving 12 bases between them. The CDR3 sequence: CASSETGIRYEQYF. In nucleotides, the CDR3 is TGTGCCAGCAGTGAAACAGGGATCCGATACGAGCAGTACTTC.

The V and J genes are TRBV11-1 and TRBJ1-1, with 9 bases matching TRBD1. From germline, CDR1 is SGHAT and CDR2 FQDESV (reference sequence). V shed 0 bases, J shed 1 base, and the junction held 0 bases outside the gene matches. The length of the CDR3 is 15 residues. In DNA form, the CDR3 reads TGTGCCAGCAGCTTAGCGGGACAGGGGAACACTGAAGCTTTCTTT. It yields the protein CASSLAGQGNTEAFF.

The chain recombines TRBV9 with TRBJ2-1; D is possibly TRBD2 (5 bases). Trimming shortened V by 3 bases and J by 11 bases, and 12 bases separated the two germline ends. Germline values: CDR1 SGDLS, CDR2 YYNGEE. The CDR3 length is 12 residues. The DNA of the CDR3 is TGTGCCAGCAGCGCGGCACGGGGTCAGCAGTTCTTC. Encoded protein: CASSAARGQQFF. Full variable domain (outside the CDR3, taken from reference TRBV9 and TRBJ2-1): DSGVTQTPKHLITATGQRVTLRCSPRSGDLSVYWYQQSLDQGLQFLIQYYNGEERAKGNILERFSAQQFPDLHSELNLSSLELGDSALYFCASSAARGQQFFGPGTRLTVL.

This clone was observed once. The chain has TRBV5-1 and TRBJ2-3; 7 bases map to TRBD2. CDR3 size: 15 residues. Germline V gives CDR1 SGHRS, CDR2 YFSETQ. Losses at the gene ends were 3 bases for V and 0 bases for J; bases not matched to a gene: 4. The CDR3 reads CASSSSGASTDTQYF. The DNA of the CDR3 is TGCGCCAGCAGCTCTAGCGGAGCTAGCACAGATACGCAGTATTTT.

This rearrangement joins TRBV15 to TRBJ1-4; no definite D call. Germline-derived CDR1 and CDR2 are LNHNV and YYDKDF (reference sequence). This CDR3 is built from 15 residues. The V end was cut by 3 bases, the J end by 8 bases, with 16 bases between. CDR3 residues: CATSRALEGGEKLFF. The CDR3 coding sequence is TGTGCCACCAGCAGGGCCCTGGAGGGTGGGGAAAAACTGTTTTTT.

The chain recombines TRBV6-5 with TRBJ1-2; no reliable D call. Germline assignment: CDR1 MNHEY and CDR2 SVGAGI. The CDR3 length is 14 residues. The V end was cut by 7 bases, the J end by 0 bases, with 12 bases between. The CDR3, as DNA: TGTGCCAGCACGGACCCGGGTGCTAACTATGGCTACACCTTC. This sequence encodes CASTDPGANYGYTF.

V gene TRBV10-2 combines with J gene TRBJ2-1; 7 bases are shared with TRBD2. The CDR3 is 14 amino acids. CDR1 is WSHSY and CDR2 is SAAADI in the germline V gene. Unmatched junction bases numbered 11, after V lost 0 bases and J lost 15 bases. CDR3 sequence: CASSESSSGRNPFF. CDR3 in DNA: TGCGCCAGCAGTGAGTCTTCTAGCGGTAGGAACCCGTTCTTC.